The present T cell receptor beta chain was sequenced within a study of shared clonotypes between healthy human individuals. As for this clone: Its cognate antigen is unknown.

General study results and limits: Sampling was confined to blood; repertoires within tissues likely differ. The diversity represented, both genetic and in exposure history, was limited by few donors. A reduction in generation probabilities was seen for non-shared clonotypes relative to those shared by all four donors. It was observed that around 5% of naive CD4 clonotypes were shared across several donors.

The V gene lost 4 bases and the J gene lost 2 bases, with 15 bases spanning the gap. CDR1 and CDR2 (germline): SGHAT, FQNNGV. CDR3 length equals 15 residues. The protocol was immunoSEQ multiplex PCR, while the TCRdb copy is restricted to in-frame clones and leaves out a portion. The top ten clones hold about 0.25% of a sample with fewer than 1 million clones, approximately 96% of them seen once. Positive CCR7 selection of CD45RO-negative cells yielded the naive CD8 cells, and terminally differentiated effector memory CD45RA+ cells were excluded. The specimen was naive CD8+ T cells sorted from blood. The receptor was derived from a man aged 25 to 45 in good health. This sequence joins TRBV11-2 and TRBJ2-7; D is perhaps TRBD1 (6 bases). Here the CDR3 DNA reads TGTGCCAGCAGCTCTTCGACAGGACCAGCCTACGAGCAGTACTTC. It encodes CASSSSTGPAYEQYF.